What follows describes a single T cell receptor beta chain. This sample is drawn from a study of shared T cell receptors in the human thymus. Sequencing used immunoSEQ multiplex PCR; TCRdb keeps in-frame clones, though not all of them. Of 650,000 to 950,000 clones detected, 70% to 90% appear once; the ten largest clones hold about 0.0098%. Germline V gene data show CDR1 as LGHNA and CDR2 as YNFKEQ. Unmatched junction bases numbered 18, after V lost 4 bases and J lost 3 bases. The CDR3 covers 19 residues. These sequences were also reported in another study, on human thymus T cells. In that study: Corrective cardiac surgery supplied the resected thymus tissue.

What was sequenced was thymocytes. The chain employs TRBV4-2 and TRBJ2-3; 8 nucleotides agree with TRBD2. The sequence derives from a girl in the first two years of life with a congenital heart defect. CDR3 protein: CASSLSAGTSPGTTDTQYF. CDR3 nucleotide sequence: TGTGCCAGCAGCCTCTCCGCCGGGACTAGTCCTGGGACGACAGATACGCAGTATTTT.